This T cell receptor beta chain appears in the sequencing data of a study of graft-versus-host responses after intestinal transplantation (dated by TCRdb to about 2021). A note on the overall study: The transplants that recipients got were multivisceral, liver-intestinal, or isolated intestinal. Samples from three later patients were sequenced in-house on an Illumina MiSeq with MiXCR processing rather than by the commercial service. Graft-versus-host and host-versus-graft alloreactive T cell clones were tracked in the graft, circulation and bone marrow after intestinal transplantation using bulk TCR-beta CDR3 sequencing. Every recipient was given anti-thymocyte globulin induction, followed by approximately 3 years of maintenance tacrolimus and steroids. Alloreactive clones were identified by sequencing pre-transplant mixed lymphocyte reaction products and comparing them with unstimulated pre-transplant donor and recipient T cells. A cohort of about two dozen intestinal transplant recipients, including one retransplant, was enrolled, and a few patients lacking pretransplant specimens were excluded. Donor T cell macrochimerism was defined as a peak of at least 4% donor T cells among recipient peripheral blood mononuclear cells. General findings and caveats noted by the study authors: The relatively low number and heterogeneity of intestinal transplant patients limited the conclusions. Peak levels of circulating GvH clones were associated with declines in HvG clones early after transplant. GvH clones were found in recipient bone marrow, and some of the GvH clones appeared earlier in ileal mucosa or blood, which is consistent with an intestinal mucosal origin. Patients with donor T cell macrochimerism had high GvH to HvG T cell clonal ratios in their allografts.

The protocol used for the library was the immunoSEQ multiplex PCR assay. For most patients, genomic DNA was isolated using the Qiagen DNeasy Blood and Tissue Kit and was shipped frozen to Adaptive Biotechnologies for TCR sequencing. For most patients, genomic DNA was subjected to high-throughput TCR-beta CDR3 sequencing by Adaptive Biotechnologies. The study's own analysis went as follows. TCR sequencing data were retrieved from Adaptive's ImmunoSEQ software for around 19 patients, whereas a few other patients were processed with MiXCR and VDJtools. To correct CD4 versus CD8 sorting errors, sequences present in both subsets at a frequency ratio below 5:1 were removed. Because the origin of CDR3 nucleotide sequences shared between donor and recipient could not be assigned, those sequences were removed. To be classed as alloreactive, a clone needed at least 2-fold expansion over unstimulated cells and a minimum CFSE-low frequency of 0.002% (template counts) or 0.001% (read counts). Clones were considered mappable if detected in sequenced pre-transplant spleen, lymph node, or MLR CFSE-low populations of the donor or recipient. Cumulative frequency of alloreactive clones was calculated as a percentage of all sequences weighted by copy number. The table comes from immuneACCESS by way of TCRdb, which keeps in-frame sequences with V and J called. Part of the clones is missing from these tables; in studies checked, under half for an unresolved V gene and the rest for unknown reasons. V and J calls and clone size follow that table, whereas D and trimming were derived from the DNA. The sample profile shows approximately 68,000 clones; 90% of them were found once. Clones ranked in the top ten supply less than 5% of the sample.

Points on this clone: What this receptor recognizes is not known. Base-call qualities are not available, and no considerably larger clone is one nucleotide away.

The label giving this sample's time point can be read as: cells obtained before transplantation from donor or recipient. CD3+CD4+ and CD3+CD8+ populations were FACS-sorted from unstimulated pre-transplant donor and recipient cells taken from spleen or lymph nodes. The material was unstimulated CD8+ T cells sorted from spleen or lymph node cells, obtained before transplant. This TCR came from a human donor who was the organ donor for an intestinal transplant.

CDR3 region: CASSTGQGALTGDTQYF. The nucleotides are TGTGCCAGTAGTACCGGACAGGGGGCTCTCACAGGAGATACGCAGTATTTT. This chain is built from TRBV19 and TRBJ2-3, with 11 junctional bases fitting TRBD1. Inclusive of the bounding cysteine and phenylalanine, the CDR3 is 17 residues long. The only DNA kept is the CDR3, 51 bases in frame from the first base. CDR1 and CDR2, looked up from the germline V gene (reference sequence), are LNHDA and SQIVND. Trimming takes 4 bases off V and 5 bases off J; junction bases not matched to a gene: 11.